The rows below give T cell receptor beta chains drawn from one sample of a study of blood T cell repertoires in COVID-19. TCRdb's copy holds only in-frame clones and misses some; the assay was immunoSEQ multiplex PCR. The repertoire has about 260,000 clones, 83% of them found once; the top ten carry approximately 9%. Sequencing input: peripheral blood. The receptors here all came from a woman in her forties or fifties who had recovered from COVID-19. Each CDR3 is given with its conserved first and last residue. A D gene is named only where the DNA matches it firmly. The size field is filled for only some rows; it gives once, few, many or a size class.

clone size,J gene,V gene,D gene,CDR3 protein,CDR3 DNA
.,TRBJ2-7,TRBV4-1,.,CASSQGSGASYEQYF,TGCGCCAGCAGCCAAGGCAGCGGAGCCTCCTACGAGCAGTACTTC
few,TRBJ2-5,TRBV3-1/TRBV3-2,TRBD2,CASRRTSGGLQETQYF,TGTGCCAGCAGGCGGACTAGCGGGGGGCTCCAAGAGACCCAGTACTTC
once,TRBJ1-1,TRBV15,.,CATRGLDTEAFF,TGTGCCACTAGGGGCTTAGACACTGAAGCTTTCTTT
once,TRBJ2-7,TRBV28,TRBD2,CASTTSGRVYEQYF,TGTGCCAGCACGACTAGCGGGAGGGTCTACGAGCAGTACTTC
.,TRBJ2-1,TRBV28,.,CASSYRAIEQFF,TGTGCCAGCAGTTATCGAGCGATTGAGCAGTTCTTC
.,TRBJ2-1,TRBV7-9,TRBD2,CASSSPGTSGGAIDEQFF,TGTGCCAGCAGCTCACCCGGGACTAGCGGGGGGGCTATCGATGAGCAGTTCTTC
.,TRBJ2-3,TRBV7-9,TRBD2,CASSLLGAGGGTDTQYF,TGTGCCAGCAGCTTACTCGGAGCGGGGGGGGGCACAGATACGCAGTATTTT
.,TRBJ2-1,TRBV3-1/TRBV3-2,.,CASGLTYNEQFF,TGTGCCAGCGGACTGACGTACAATGAGCAGTTCTTC
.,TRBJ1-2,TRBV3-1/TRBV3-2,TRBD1,CASSLGTGHYGYTF,TGTGCCAGCAGCCTGGGGACAGGGCATTATGGCTACACCTTC
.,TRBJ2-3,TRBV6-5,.,CASSVETDTQYF,TGTGCCAGCAGCGTAGAAACAGATACGCAGTATTTT
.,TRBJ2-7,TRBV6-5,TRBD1,CASSYFRGTTNEQYF,TGTGCCAGCAGTTATTTCAGGGGGACCACTAACGAGCAGTACTTC
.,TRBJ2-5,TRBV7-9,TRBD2,CASSLRGRGETQYF,TGTGCCAGCAGCTTGCGGGGGAGGGGAGAGACCCAGTACTTC
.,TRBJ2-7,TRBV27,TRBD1,CASSLDRVGEQYF,TGTGCCAGCAGTCTGGACAGGGTTGGCGAGCAGTACTTC
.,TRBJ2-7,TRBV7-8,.,CASSLGPLYEQYF,TGTGCCAGCAGCTTAGGGCCCCTCTACGAGCAGTACTTC
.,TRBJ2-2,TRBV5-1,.,CASSLAQGPGELFF,TGCGCCAGCAGCTTGGCTCAGGGCCCCGGGGAGCTGTTTTTT
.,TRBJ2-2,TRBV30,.,CAWSVQDTGELFF,TGTGCCTGGAGTGTACAAGATACCGGGGAGCTGTTTTTT
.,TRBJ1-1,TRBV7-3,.,CASSHTGLEAFF,TGTGCCAGCAGCCACACAGGTCTTGAAGCTTTCTTT
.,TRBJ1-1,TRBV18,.,CASSPGHGNTEAFF,TGTGCCAGCTCACCTGGACATGGGAACACTGAAGCTTTCTTT
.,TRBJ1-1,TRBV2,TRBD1,CASRVDRDTEAFF,TGTGCCAGCAGGGTTGACAGGGACACTGAAGCTTTCTTT
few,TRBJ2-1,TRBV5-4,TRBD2,CASSLSSGSVNEQFF,TGTGCCAGCAGCTTGTCTAGCGGGAGTGTCAATGAGCAGTTCTTC
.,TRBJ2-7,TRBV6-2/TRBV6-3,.,CASSTIRDIYYEQYF,TGTGCCAGCAGTACAATCCGGGACATATACTACGAGCAGTACTTC
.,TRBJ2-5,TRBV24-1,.,CATSDSGDAYQETQYF,TGTGCCACCAGTGATTCAGGGGACGCGTACCAAGAGACCCAGTACTTC
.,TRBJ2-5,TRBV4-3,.,CASSQARGQLETQYF,TGCGCCAGCAGCCAAGCGCGGGGACAGCTTGAGACCCAGTACTTC